The clone carrying this T cell receptor (beta chain) came up a few times. The assay was immunoSEQ multiplex PCR, and TCRdb's table has in-frame clones only and misses some. In the table there are 250,000 to 350,000 clones, around 90% of which are singletons. The entry originates in a study of blood T cell repertoires in COVID-19. Looking at the study overall: Acute-phase and convalescent COVID-19 samples originated in the United States, Italy and Spain. PBMCs, B-cell-depleted T cells, or T cells were the source of the cDNA or gDNA that made up the material.

This TCR derives from a man younger than 30 who had recovered from COVID-19. Sequenced input: peripheral blood.

CDR3 sequence: CASSQVRVESGQKNYGYTF. The CDR3 nucleotides are TGCGCCAGCAGCCAAGTCCGGGTGGAATCGGGACAAAAAAACTATGGCTACACCTTC. The rearrangement uses TRBV4-1 and TRBJ1-2; D might be TRBD1 (6 bases). Trimming cost V 1 base and J 2 bases, with 23 bases left between them. The V gene's germline CDR1 is MGHRA and CDR2 YSYEKL. The CDR3 is 19 amino acids.